Sequencing of this TCR beta chain was carried out in a study of T cells in Graves' hyperthyroidism and ophthalmopathy. The ends were cut back, 4 bases at V and 3 bases at J, with 12 bases in the middle. Germline lookup yields CDR1 GTSNPN and CDR2 SVGIG (reference sequence). The CDR3 runs 13 residues. There were TCR beta CDR3 regions amplified from RNA transcripts. First-round RT-PCR with HTBI primers amplified the TCR CDR3 region. TCRdb recomputed calls from the multiplex PCR reads with MiXCR, one row per CDR3 protein. The table records about 580,000 distinct CDR3 sequences, approximately 15% of them present only once. In regard to this clonotype: Since a much larger clone is just one base distant, this may be a read error.

Material for sequencing was blood. The clonotype comes from a woman in her twenties or thirties with Graves' hyperthyroidism that later progressed to Graves' ophthalmopathy. This chain uses TRBV30 with TRBJ1-1; D might be TRBD1 (5 bases). The CDR3 nucleotides read TGTGCCTGGACTGGGGGGGGGGACACTGAAGCTTTCTTT. Protein product: CAWTGGGDTEAFF.